These T cell receptor beta chains were read from a single sample in a study of blood T cell repertoires in COVID-19. The table came from immunoSEQ multiplex PCR; TCRdb's copy has only in-frame clones and leaves some out. This repertoire shows 65,000 to 70,000 clones, under 85% found once; its top ten account for approximately 16%. The sequenced sample was peripheral blood. The receptors originated from a man aged 55 to 70 with acute or convalescent COVID-19. CDR3s include the opening cysteine and the closing phenylalanine or tryptophan. The D gene is left open where the match is weak. A clone size is listed for some rows: how often the clone was seen (once, few, many), or a class if it is expanded.

abundance: -; d_gene: TRBD1; j_gene: TRBJ1-2; v_gene: TRBV4-2; CDR3aa: CASSQVRTGARSSYGYTF; CDR3nt: TGTGCCAGCAGCCAAGTACGGACAGGGGCCCGATCATCCTATGGCTACACCTTC
abundance: -; d_gene: TRBD1; j_gene: TRBJ2-7; v_gene: TRBV7-8; CDR3aa: CASSWETGVAYEQYF; CDR3nt: TGTGCCAGCAGCTGGGAGACAGGGGTTGCTTACGAGCAGTACTTC
abundance: -; d_gene: -; j_gene: TRBJ1-1; v_gene: TRBV3-1/TRBV3-2; CDR3aa: CASSQVYGDGAFF; CDR3nt: TGTGCCAGCAGCCAAGTATACGGGGATGGAGCTTTCTTT
abundance: few; d_gene: -; j_gene: TRBJ1-5; v_gene: TRBV10-3; CDR3aa: CAIRGGRDQPQHF; CDR3nt: TGTGCCATCCGGGGGGGGAGAGATCAGCCCCAGCATTTT
abundance: -; d_gene: -; j_gene: TRBJ2-2; v_gene: TRBV2; CDR3aa: CASSTSGELFF; CDR3nt: TGTGCCAGCAGTACAAGCGGGGAGCTGTTTTTT
abundance: -; d_gene: -; j_gene: TRBJ1-1; v_gene: TRBV30; CDR3aa: CALPGSAGEAFF; CDR3nt: TGTGCCTTACCGGGCTCGGCGGGCGAAGCTTTCTTT
abundance: few; d_gene: -; j_gene: TRBJ2-2; v_gene: TRBV7-6; CDR3aa: CASSLAGEGWNTGELFF; CDR3nt: TGTGCCAGCAGCTTAGCTGGAGAAGGATGGAACACCGGGGAGCTGTTTTTT
abundance: -; d_gene: -; j_gene: TRBJ1-5; v_gene: TRBV5-1; CDR3aa: CASSLGDPNQPQHF; CDR3nt: TGCGCCAGCAGCTTGGGAGATCCCAATCAGCCCCAGCATTTT
abundance: -; d_gene: -; j_gene: TRBJ1-5; v_gene: TRBV27; CDR3aa: CASSIQAGHQPQHF; CDR3nt: TGTGCCAGCAGTATACAAGCGGGGCATCAGCCCCAGCATTTT
abundance: -; d_gene: -; j_gene: TRBJ2-6; v_gene: TRBV2; CDR3aa: CASSELPGANVLTF; CDR3nt: TGTGCCAGCAGTGAACTCCCCGGGGCCAACGTCCTGACTTTC
abundance: -; d_gene: TRBD2; j_gene: TRBJ2-1; v_gene: TRBV7-2; CDR3aa: CASSSGTSGRTNNEQFF; CDR3nt: TGTGCCAGCAGCTCCGGGACTAGCGGGAGAACTAACAATGAGCAGTTCTTC
abundance: -; d_gene: TRBD1; j_gene: TRBJ1-1; v_gene: TRBV29-1; CDR3aa: CSVDDRVGEAFF; CDR3nt: TGCAGCGTTGATGACAGGGTCGGTGAAGCTTTCTTT
abundance: -; d_gene: -; j_gene: TRBJ2-3; v_gene: TRBV7-2; CDR3aa: CASSLGHGTDTQYF; CDR3nt: TGTGCCAGCAGCTTGGGACATGGGACAGATACGCAGTATTTT
abundance: -; d_gene: TRBD1; j_gene: TRBJ1-3; v_gene: TRBV3-1/TRBV3-2; CDR3aa: CASRQQGASGNTIYF; CDR3nt: TGTGCCAGCAGACAACAGGGGGCCTCTGGAAACACCATATATTTT
abundance: few; d_gene: -; j_gene: TRBJ2-6; v_gene: TRBV4-3; CDR3aa: CASSQVSSGANVLTF; CDR3nt: TGCGCCAGCAGCCAAGTCAGCTCTGGGGCCAACGTCCTGACTTTC
abundance: -; d_gene: TRBD1; j_gene: TRBJ1-2; v_gene: TRBV5-1; CDR3aa: CASSFGQAFNYGYTF; CDR3nt: TGCGCCAGCAGCTTCGGACAGGCTTTTAACTATGGCTACACCTTC
abundance: -; d_gene: -; j_gene: TRBJ1-5; v_gene: TRBV19; CDR3aa: CASRAAGRNQPQHF; CDR3nt: TGTGCCAGTAGGGCGGCAGGGCGCAATCAGCCCCAGCATTTT
abundance: -; d_gene: TRBD1; j_gene: TRBJ2-1; v_gene: TRBV2; CDR3aa: CASSEAPGQGHNEQFF; CDR3nt: TGTGCCAGCAGTGAAGCTCCGGGACAGGGCCACAATGAGCAGTTCTTC
abundance: -; d_gene: -; j_gene: TRBJ2-7; v_gene: TRBV5-4; CDR3aa: CASSSRDLSLEQYF; CDR3nt: TGTGCCAGCAGCTCACGGGACTTAAGCCTCGAGCAGTACTTC
abundance: -; d_gene: -; j_gene: TRBJ2-3; v_gene: TRBV10-1; CDR3aa: CASSESSNTDTQYF; CDR3nt: TGCGCCAGCAGTGAGTCATCCAACACAGATACGCAGTATTTT
abundance: -; d_gene: -; j_gene: TRBJ1-1; v_gene: TRBV5-6; CDR3aa: CASSFGGPEAFF; CDR3nt: TGTGCCAGCAGCTTCGGGGGTCCTGAAGCTTTCTTT
abundance: -; d_gene: -; j_gene: TRBJ1-3; v_gene: TRBV5-1; CDR3aa: CASSTQGSSGNTIYF; CDR3nt: TGCGCCAGCAGCACTCAGGGGAGCTCTGGAAACACCATATATTTT
abundance: -; d_gene: -; j_gene: TRBJ1-5; v_gene: TRBV5-1; CDR3aa: CASSPDGGGSNQPQHF; CDR3nt: TGCGCCAGCAGCCCGGACGGTGGCGGGAGCAATCAGCCCCAGCATTTT
abundance: -; d_gene: -; j_gene: TRBJ2-2; v_gene: TRBV11-3; CDR3aa: CASSPRGNSYSGELFF; CDR3nt: TGTGCCAGCAGCCCCAGGGGAAACTCTTACTCCGGGGAGCTGTTTTTT
abundance: few; d_gene: -; j_gene: TRBJ2-2; v_gene: TRBV5-1; CDR3aa: CASSSASANTGELFF; CDR3nt: TGCGCCAGCAGCTCGGCTAGCGCGAACACCGGGGAGCTGTTTTTT
abundance: -; d_gene: -; j_gene: TRBJ1-5; v_gene: TRBV3-1/TRBV3-2; CDR3aa: CASSQDIDQPQHF; CDR3nt: TGTGCCAGCAGCCAGGACATAGATCAGCCCCAGCATTTT
abundance: -; d_gene: -; j_gene: TRBJ1-4; v_gene: TRBV15; CDR3aa: CATTPGGRATNEKLFF; CDR3nt: TGTGCCACCACCCCAGGAGGACGAGCGACTAATGAAAAACTGTTTTTT
abundance: -; d_gene: -; j_gene: TRBJ1-5; v_gene: TRBV29-1; CDR3aa: CSVGGNRNQPQHF; CDR3nt: TGCAGCGTTGGGGGCAACAGAAATCAGCCCCAGCATTTT
abundance: -; d_gene: -; j_gene: TRBJ1-2; v_gene: TRBV2; CDR3aa: CASSRQPANYGYTF; CDR3nt: TGTGCCAGCAGCAGACAGCCAGCTAACTATGGCTACACCTTC
abundance: -; d_gene: -; j_gene: TRBJ2-7; v_gene: TRBV4-2; CDR3aa: CASSQDGGSYEQYF; CDR3nt: TGTGCCAGCAGCCAGGACGGGGGATCCTACGAGCAGTACTTC
abundance: few; d_gene: TRBD2; j_gene: TRBJ2-3; v_gene: TRBV3-1/TRBV3-2; CDR3aa: CASSRYAGGRTDTQYF; CDR3nt: TGTGCCAGCAGCCGATACGCGGGGGGGAGAACAGATACGCAGTATTTT
abundance: -; d_gene: -; j_gene: TRBJ1-1; v_gene: TRBV7-6; CDR3aa: CASSLGIPGQGTEAFF; CDR3nt: TGTGCCAGCAGCTTAGGGATACCGGGCCAGGGCACTGAAGCTTTCTTT
abundance: -; d_gene: -; j_gene: TRBJ1-2; v_gene: TRBV13; CDR3aa: CASSLASLGGYGYTF; CDR3nt: TGTGCCAGCAGCTTAGCCTCGCTCGGAGGCTATGGCTACACCTTC
abundance: -; d_gene: -; j_gene: TRBJ1-6; v_gene: TRBV6-1; CDR3aa: CASSEEPGTGNSPLHF; CDR3nt: TGTGCCAGCAGTGAAGAACCCGGAACGGGTAATTCACCCCTCCACTTT
abundance: -; d_gene: TRBD2; j_gene: TRBJ2-5; v_gene: TRBV29-1; CDR3aa: CSASSGSQETQYF; CDR3nt: TGCAGCGCATCTAGCGGATCCCAAGAGACCCAGTACTTC
abundance: once; d_gene: -; j_gene: TRBJ1-5; v_gene: TRBV5-8; CDR3aa: CASSLGENSNQPQHF; CDR3nt: TGTGCCAGCAGCTTGGGAGAGAATAGCAATCAGCCCCAGCATTTT
abundance: -; d_gene: TRBD1; j_gene: TRBJ1-1; v_gene: TRBV5-4; CDR3aa: CASSNDRVAFF; CDR3nt: TGTGCCAGCAGCAACGACAGGGTAGCTTTCTTT
abundance: -; d_gene: -; j_gene: TRBJ2-7; v_gene: TRBV3-1/TRBV3-2; CDR3aa: CASSQGSYEQYF; CDR3nt: TGTGCCAGCAGCCAAGGCAGCTACGAGCAGTACTTC
abundance: -; d_gene: TRBD2; j_gene: TRBJ2-1; v_gene: TRBV5-1; CDR3aa: CASSFLLGLAPRKGQFF; CDR3nt: TGCGCCAGCAGCTTCCTTTTGGGACTAGCACCCCGTAAGGGGCAGTTCTTC
abundance: once; d_gene: TRBD2; j_gene: TRBJ2-1; v_gene: TRBV11-2; CDR3aa: CASSLGTSFNNEQFF; CDR3nt: TGTGCCAGCAGCTTAGGGACTAGCTTCAACAATGAGCAGTTCTTC
abundance: -; d_gene: TRBD2; j_gene: TRBJ2-1; v_gene: TRBV4-1; CDR3aa: CASSLWTSGGDEQFF; CDR3nt: TGCGCCAGCAGCCTCTGGACTAGCGGGGGTGATGAGCAGTTCTTC
abundance: -; d_gene: TRBD1; j_gene: TRBJ1-3; v_gene: TRBV3-1/TRBV3-2; CDR3aa: CASSFIDREGNTIYF; CDR3nt: TGTGCCAGCAGCTTCATAGACAGGGAAGGAAACACCATATATTTT
abundance: -; d_gene: -; j_gene: TRBJ1-5; v_gene: TRBV7-2; CDR3aa: CASSLVGSGNQPQHF; CDR3nt: TGTGCCAGCAGCTTAGTCGGGTCGGGCAATCAGCCCCAGCATTTT
abundance: -; d_gene: -; j_gene: TRBJ1-4; v_gene: TRBV19; CDR3aa: CASSIRRIDEKLFF; CDR3nt: TGTGCCAGTAGTATCCGGCGGATCGATGAAAAACTGTTTTTT
abundance: once; d_gene: -; j_gene: TRBJ1-1; v_gene: TRBV4-1; CDR3aa: CASSRGGVPEAFF; CDR3nt: TGCGCCAGCAGCCGAGGAGGGGTACCTGAAGCTTTCTTT
abundance: -; d_gene: -; j_gene: TRBJ1-2; v_gene: TRBV4-3; CDR3aa: CASSQGGTMYGYTF; CDR3nt: TGCGCCAGCAGCCAAGGGGGGACAATGTATGGCTACACCTTC
abundance: -; d_gene: -; j_gene: TRBJ2-1; v_gene: TRBV13; CDR3aa: CASSHGGTEQFF; CDR3nt: TGTGCCAGCAGCCATGGGGGGACTGAGCAGTTCTTC
abundance: once; d_gene: TRBD1; j_gene: TRBJ1-2; v_gene: TRBV2; CDR3aa: CASRPAARDRANGYTF; CDR3nt: TGTGCCAGCAGACCAGCAGCCAGGGACAGGGCAAATGGCTACACCTTC
abundance: -; d_gene: TRBD2; j_gene: TRBJ2-1; v_gene: TRBV11-3; CDR3aa: CASSFLSSGGSNEQFF; CDR3nt: TGTGCCAGCAGCTTTCTGTCTAGCGGGGGGAGTAACGAGCAGTTCTTC
abundance: -; d_gene: -; j_gene: TRBJ1-2; v_gene: TRBV5-4; CDR3aa: CASSLDQGLNYGYTF; CDR3nt: TGTGCCAGCAGCTTGGATCAGGGATTGAACTATGGCTACACCTTC
abundance: few; d_gene: TRBD1; j_gene: TRBJ1-2; v_gene: TRBV10-3; CDR3aa: CAISEGTDYGYTF; CDR3nt: TGTGCCATCAGTGAGGGGACAGATTATGGCTACACCTTC
abundance: -; d_gene: TRBD1; j_gene: TRBJ2-3; v_gene: TRBV4-2; CDR3aa: CASSQWTGPSTDTQYF; CDR3nt: TGTGCCAGCAGCCAATGGACAGGGCCAAGCACAGATACGCAGTATTTT
abundance: -; d_gene: -; j_gene: TRBJ1-1; v_gene: TRBV7-9; CDR3aa: CASSSYDGVNTEAFF; CDR3nt: TGTGCCAGCAGCTCCTACGACGGGGTAAACACTGAAGCTTTCTTT
abundance: -; d_gene: -; j_gene: TRBJ1-1; v_gene: TRBV11-3; CDR3aa: CASSASQVSGTEAFF; CDR3nt: TGTGCCAGCAGCGCATCCCAAGTGTCGGGCACTGAAGCTTTCTTT
abundance: few; d_gene: -; j_gene: TRBJ1-1; v_gene: TRBV7-8; CDR3aa: CASASRLNTEAFF; CDR3nt: TGTGCCAGTGCTAGCCGGCTGAACACTGAAGCTTTCTTT
abundance: -; d_gene: TRBD1; j_gene: TRBJ1-3; v_gene: TRBV7-8; CDR3aa: CASSLNPGTGKGNTIYF; CDR3nt: TGTGCCAGCAGCTTAAACCCCGGGACAGGGAAGGGAAACACCATATATTTT
abundance: -; d_gene: -; j_gene: TRBJ1-1; v_gene: TRBV27; CDR3aa: CASSLRAGRTEAFF; CDR3nt: TGTGCCAGCAGCCTCAGGGCAGGTAGGACTGAAGCTTTCTTT